These 8 T cell receptor beta chains share one sample of origin, sequenced in a study of T cells in localized non-small cell lung cancer. Sequencing used immunoSEQ multiplex PCR; TCRdb keeps in-frame clones, though not all of them. The data show around 50,000 clones, with 86% seen just once and 4.5% to 5.5% held by the top ten. The input for sequencing was peripheral blood, taken before any cancer treatment. The receptors derive from a woman aged 40 to 75 with stage I lung adenocarcinoma.

The chain recombines TRBV6-5 with TRBJ1-3; the D is unclear. CDR1 is MNHEY, CDR2 SVGAGI, per germline. This CDR3 is 13 amino acids long. Deletions cut 5 bases from V and 5 bases from J, with 10 bases between. CDR3 DNA: TGTGCCAGCAGTCAGACGGCCAGAAACACCATATATTTT. Translated, it gives CASSQTARNTIYF.

This chain uses TRBV14 with TRBJ1-2; TRBD1 matches 7 bases. The germline V gene has CDR1 SGHDN and CDR2 FVKESK. CDR3 length: 14 residues. The V gene end was trimmed by 5 bases and the J gene end by 5 bases; junction bases not matched to a gene: 8. DNA for the CDR3: TGTGCCAGCAGCTACAACAGGGGAGGATATGGCTACACCTTC. It codes for CASSYNRGGYGYTF.

This clone has only a few counts. V usage is TRBV7-2 and J usage is TRBJ1-1; tentatively, D is TRBD1 (6 bases). The CDR3 sequence is 13 residues long. Germline lookup yields CDR1 SGHTA and CDR2 FQGNSA. Between the trimmed V and J ends, which lost 5 bases and 2 bases, there was a span of 9 bases. The DNA for the CDR3 is TGTGCCAGCAGCCAGGGGAGAAACACTGAAGCTTTCTTT. Its protein product is CASSQGRNTEAFF.

V is TRBV9 and J is TRBJ1-6; 8 positions match TRBD1. V lost 0 bases and J lost 5; bases outside the gene matches: 1. This CDR3 is 15 amino acids long. Germline lookup yields CDR1 SGDLS and CDR2 YYNGEE. The CDR3 protein is CASSVGGQDNSPLHF. The CDR3 DNA is TGTGCCAGCAGCGTAGGGGGACAGGATAATTCACCCCTCCACTTT.

This clone showed up just a few times. The CDR3 DNA sequence: TGTGCCAGCAGCTGGTCGGGACAGGGATGGAACACTGAAGCTTTCTTT. Residues: CASSWSGQGWNTEAFF. This chain links TRBV5-6 with TRBJ1-1, with 9 bases fitting TRBD1. The germline V gene has CDR1 SGHDT and CDR2 YYEEEE. This CDR3 contains 16 residues. The V segment lost 3 bases and the J segment 1 base; nucleotides outside the gene matches: 7.

The chain employs TRBV28 and TRBJ1-1; 7 bases agree with TRBD1. CDR1 is MDHEN and CDR2 is SYDVKM in the germline V gene. The CDR3 totals 14 residues. The V gene end was trimmed by 4 bases and the J gene end by 0 bases; junction bases not matched to a gene: 2. The CDR3 sequence is CASSSTGLNTEAFF. The CDR3 DNA is TGTGCCAGCAGTTCGACAGGGCTGAACACTGAAGCTTTCTTT.

The chain joins TRBV6-6 to TRBJ1-3; 7 nucleotides match TRBD1. Germline CDR1 is MNHNY and CDR2 is SVGAGI (reference sequence). The V and J ends lost 7 bases and 1 base, in that order; junction bases with no gene match: 10. The length of the CDR3 is 16 residues. CDR3 nucleotides: TGTGCCAGCAAGGAGACAGGGTTGTCTTCTGGAAACACCATATATTTT. This sequence encodes CASKETGLSSGNTIYF.

This clone was seen a single time. V gene TRBV7-2 combines with J gene TRBJ2-7, with D hard to call. CDR3 size: 14 residues. The V gene's germline CDR1 is SGHTA and CDR2 FQGNSA. The V and J ends lost 5 bases and 1 base respectively, with 12 bases between them. The CDR3 loop reads CASSPRILSYEQYF. The CDR3 DNA reads as TGTGCCAGCAGCCCCAGGATACTGTCCTACGAGCAGTACTTC.